This T cell receptor beta chain was identified during a study of Tregs in tolerant kidney transplant recipients. Here immunoSEQ multiplex PCR was the method, and the copy in TCRdb shows in-frame clones only, minus some. The sample consists of 84,000 or so clones, approximately 94% of them appearing once. V was trimmed by 4 bases and J by 13 bases, leaving 10 bases between them. CDR3 length: 9 residues. From germline, CDR1 is SQVTM and CDR2 ANQGSEA. Mixed chimerism was transient after nonmyeloablative marrow transplants from related graft donors. This specimen consisted of CD4+ T cells from blood (PBMCs), obtained 12 months after the transplant. The rearrangement uses TRBV29-1 and TRBJ2-5; D is perhaps TRBD1 (6 bases). This clonotype was sampled from a human patient who received a combined kidney and bone marrow transplant. Some T cells here may be from the graft donor. This CDR3 reads CSVGTVPYF. The CDR3 nucleotides are TGCAGCGTTGGGACAGTCCCGTACTTC.